One and the same sample provided the 14 T cell receptor beta chains below, sequenced in a study of blood T cell repertoires in COVID-19. Clones were read by immunoSEQ multiplex PCR, and TCRdb kept only the in-frame ones, dropping some. The sample carries roughly 90,000 clones, roughly 90% recorded once. Source material: peripheral blood. The receptors come from a human donor with active COVID-19. The donor label of this sample is uncertain.

V gene TRBV11-2 combines with J gene TRBJ1-1, with 8 nucleotides matching TRBD1. Trimming removed 1 base from V and 4 bases from J; junction bases left unmatched: 17. CDR3 length: 19 amino acids. From germline, CDR1 is SGHAT and CDR2 FQNNGV. Here the CDR3 DNA reads TGTGCCAGCAGCTTAGCCTCTAGACAGGGGCGCTATGAGGGCACTGAAGCTTTCTTT. The encoded protein is CASSLASRQGRYEGTEAFF.

The chain uses TRBV5-6 and TRBJ2-1; 9 bases fit TRBD2. From germline, CDR1 is SGHDT and CDR2 YYEEEE. The CDR3 consists of 15 residues. V shed 4 bases, J shed 3 bases, and the junction held 5 bases outside the gene matches. CDR3 region: CASSLSGGRYNEQFF. In nucleotides, the CDR3 is TGTGCCAGCAGCCTCAGCGGGGGGCGCTACAATGAGCAGTTCTTC.

The chain links TRBV5-4 to TRBJ2-1; D might be TRBD2 (6 bases). V lost 4 bases to trimming and J lost 0 bases, with 11 bases between them. Germline V gene data show CDR1 as SGHNT and CDR2 as YYREEE (reference sequence). The CDR3 is 15 residues long. CDR3 in amino acids: CASSTSGDSYNEQFF. The CDR3 DNA reads TGTGCCAGCAGCACGTCGGGGGACTCCTACAATGAGCAGTTCTTC.

This clone was observed a handful of times. The J gene is TRBJ2-5, the V gene TRBV7-9; 8 bases match TRBD2. The CDR3 loop spans 18 amino acids. The trim removed 5 bases at V and 2 bases at J, leaving 16 bases unmatched. The germline gives CDR1 SEHNR, CDR2 FQNEAQ (reference sequence). This CDR3 reads CASSPEGLVAGPQETQYF. The CDR3 DNA reads TGTGCCAGCAGCCCGGAAGGGTTGGTAGCGGGACCTCAAGAGACCCAGTACTTC.

The chain is built from TRBV2 and TRBJ2-2; possible D gene TRBD2, 5 bases. Germline values: CDR1 SNHLY, CDR2 FYNNEI. Trimming took 2 bases from V and 1 from J, leaving 8 bases between them. CDR3 size: 15 residues. In DNA form, the CDR3 reads TGTGCCAGCAGTGAAACCGGGATGAACACCGGGGAGCTGTTTTTT. Translation: CASSETGMNTGELFF.

This chain joins TRBV7-8 and TRBJ1-3; D is undetermined. V lost 1 base, J lost 6 bases, and 22 bases lay in between. CDR3 size: 18 residues. CDR1 is SGHVS and CDR2 is FQNEAQ in the germline V gene. DNA of the CDR3: TGTGCCAGCAGCTTAGGAACTTTCGGGAATACGCCTTTAAACACCATATATTTT. Protein sequence: CASSLGTFGNTPLNTIYF.

The chain recombines TRBV7-2 with TRBJ1-5, with 7 positions matching TRBD1. Germline lookup yields CDR1 SGHTA and CDR2 FQGNSA. V lost 5 bases to trimming and J lost 9 bases; unmatched junction nucleotides: 4. The CDR3 length is 12 residues. The CDR3 loop reads CASSQNRGPQHF. In DNA form, the CDR3 reads TGTGCCAGCAGCCAAAACAGGGGGCCCCAGCATTTT.

This chain joins TRBV29-1 and TRBJ1-4, with TRBD1 as a possible D gene (5 bases). Trimming took off 0 bases at V and 13 bases at J, with 9 bases between the two ends. Per the germline V gene, CDR1 is SQVTM and CDR2 is ANQGSEA. This CDR3 has 11 amino acids. The CDR3 DNA reads as TGCAGCGTTGAAGATATGGGGGGACTGTTTTTT. Protein: CSVEDMGGLFF.

The chain links TRBV5-1 to TRBJ2-5; 8 bases agree with TRBD2. Germline V gene data show CDR1 as SGHRS and CDR2 as YFSETQ. CDR3 length: 14 residues. V lost 5 bases and J lost 5; bases outside the gene matches: 8. CDR3 nucleotide sequence: TGCGCCAGCAGTCGGGGGGGCTCTCGGGAGACCCAGTACTTC. Protein: CASSRGGSRETQYF.

This clone was seen only once. The rearrangement links TRBV6-5 to TRBJ2-6; D uncertain. V lost 2 bases to trimming and J lost 4 bases, with 3 bases between them. Germline loops: CDR1 MNHEY, CDR2 SVGAGI. The CDR3 extends over 13 amino acids. The CDR3 nucleotides read TGTGCCAGCAGTTACCAAGGGGCCAACGTCCTGACTTTC. Translating gives CASSYQGANVLTF.

V usage is TRBV27 and J usage is TRBJ1-2; weak D call: TRBD1 (6 bases). The V end was cut by 7 bases, the J end by 8 bases, with 23 bases between. The CDR3 loop spans 15 amino acids. From germline, CDR1 is MNHEY and CDR2 SMNVEV (reference sequence). The CDR3 region has the DNA TGTGCCAGCACTGAGTTTACAGGGTCCGTAGGCGGCTACACCTTC. Its translation is CASTEFTGSVGGYTF.

The J gene is TRBJ1-5, the V gene TRBV3-1 (or the pseudogene TRBV3-2); 7 nucleotides align to TRBD1. Germline values: CDR1 LGHDT, CDR2 YNNKEL (reference sequence). Trimming cost V 4 bases and J 7 bases; bases outside gene matches: 7. CDR3 size: 14 residues. CDR3 amino acids: CASSRDRVGQPQHF. The CDR3 DNA reads as TGTGCCAGCAGCCGTGACAGGGTAGGACAGCCCCAGCATTTT.

This rearrangement joins TRBV6-2 or TRBV6-3 to TRBJ2-7, with D hard to call. V was cut by 2 bases and J by 12 bases, with 11 bases left in between. CDR3 size: 11 residues. Germline V gives CDR1 MNHEY, CDR2 SVGEGT. CDR3 nucleotides: TGTGCCAGCAGTTACCTCGGCGGCGTGTACTTC. The encoded protein is CASSYLGGVYF.

The chain carries TRBV18 and TRBJ2-7; 8 bases fit TRBD1. V was pared by 3 bases and J by 0 bases, with 4 bases of the junction left unmatched. CDR3 length: 15 residues. Germline CDR1 reads KGHSH; CDR2 reads LQKENI. Here the CDR3 DNA reads TGTGCCAGCTCACCTTTCCAGGGGGCCTCCTACGAGCAGTACTTC. Residues: CASSPFQGASYEQYF.